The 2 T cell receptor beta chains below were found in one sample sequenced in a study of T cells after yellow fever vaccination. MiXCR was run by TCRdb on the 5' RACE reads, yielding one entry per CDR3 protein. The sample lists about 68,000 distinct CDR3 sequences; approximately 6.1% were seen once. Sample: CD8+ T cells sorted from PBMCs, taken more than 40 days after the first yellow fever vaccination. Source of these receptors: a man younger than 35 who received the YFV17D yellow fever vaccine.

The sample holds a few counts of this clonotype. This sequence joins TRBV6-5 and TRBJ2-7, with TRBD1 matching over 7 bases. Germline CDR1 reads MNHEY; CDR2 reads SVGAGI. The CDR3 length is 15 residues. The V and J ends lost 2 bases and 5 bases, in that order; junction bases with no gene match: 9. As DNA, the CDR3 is TGTGCCAGCAGTTACCCAGGGGGAAAGGGCCACGAGCAGTACTTC. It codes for CASSYPGGKGHEQYF.

The DNA of the CDR3 is TGTGCCAGCAGCCCCGAACGGGGGTCTCGGGGGGATACGCAGTATTTT. As protein: CASSPERGSRGDTQYF. The rearrangement uses TRBV11-2 and TRBJ2-3; possibly TRBD2 for D (6 bases). Trimming shortened V by 5 bases and J by 6 bases, and 21 bases separated the two germline ends. Germline assignment: CDR1 SGHAT and CDR2 FQNNGV. The CDR3 is 16 residues long. The variable domain in full, completed from reference TRBV11-2 and TRBJ2-3, reads EAGVAQSPRYKIIEKRQSVAFWCNPISGHATLYWYQQILGQGPKLLIQFQNNGVVDDSQLPKDRFSAERLKGVDSTLKIQPAKLEDSAVYLCASSPERGSRGDTQYFGPGTRLTVL.